This is a list of T cell receptor beta chains from one sample in a study of regulatory T cells in long-lasting Graves disease. TCRdb redid the calling of the multiplex PCR reads with MiXCR, one entry per CDR3 protein. The table includes some 280,000 distinct CDR3 sequences, under 25% detected once. This specimen consisted of peripheral blood mononuclear cells (PBMCs), obtained when the disease was refractory, from a patient treated with antithyroid drugs. These receptors all come from a female donor with Graves disease. CDR3s include the opening cysteine and the closing phenylalanine or tryptophan. The order of the fields is J gene, D gene, V gene, clone size, CDR3 DNA, CDR3 protein. The D gene is left open where the match is weak. The listing skips clone size in some rows; elsewhere it reads once, few, many or a size class.

>TRBJ2-1|NA|TRBV7-9|NA
TGTGCCAGCAGCTCAGAGAGGTCCGGGGGCGAGTTCTTC
CASSSERSGGEFF
>TRBJ1-2|NA|TRBV19|NA
TGTGCCAGTACCGAGACCATTAACTATGGCTACACCTTC
CASTETINYGYTF
>TRBJ2-7|NA|TRBV7-8|many
TGTGCCAGCAGCCCGACCTTCTACGAGCAGTACTTC
CASSPTFYEQYF
>TRBJ1-4|NA|TRBV7-9|NA
TGTGCCAGCAGCCCGGGGGACGCGCCCCGGGAAAAACTGTTTTTT
CASSPGDAPREKLFF
>TRBJ2-2|TRBD2|TRBV10-3|NA
TGTGCCATCAGCCCATCGCGGGGGGAACCCGGGGAGCTGTTTTTT
CAISPSRGEPGELFF
>TRBJ1-1|TRBD1|TRBV4-1|few
TGCGCCAGCAGCCAAGATCAGGGGGCGAACACTGAAGCTTTCTTT
CASSQDQGANTEAFF
>TRBJ2-1|TRBD2|TRBV9|NA
TGTGCCAGCAGCCCGCTAGCGGGAGGAAACAATGAGCAGTTCTTC
CASSPLAGGNNEQFF
>TRBJ1-1|NA|TRBV6-1|few
TGTGCCAGCGGTAGAGGGGCGACTGAAGCTTTCTTT
CASGRGATEAFF
>TRBJ1-5|TRBD1|TRBV19|NA
TGTGCCAGTAGTACGCTGACAGGGGGAAGCAATCAGCCCCAGCATTTT
CASSTLTGGSNQPQHF
>TRBJ1-1|NA|TRBV5-1|many
TGTGCCAGCAGCCGGGACAAGAACACTGAAGCTTTCTTT
CASSRDKNTEAFF
>TRBJ2-2|NA|TRBV7-3|once
TGTGCCAGCAGCTTACGAGAAAACACCGGGGAGCTGTTTTTT
CASSLRENTGELFF
>TRBJ1-2|NA|TRBV19|NA
TGTGCCAGTAGTACCTCCAGAGACCCCTATGGCTACACCTTC
CASSTSRDPYGYTF
>TRBJ2-7|TRBD1|TRBV20-1|NA
TGCAGTGCTAGTCGGCGGACAGGGACCTCCTACGAGCAGTACTTC
CSASRRTGTSYEQYF
>TRBJ2-2|NA|TRBV7-9|NA
TGTGCCAGCAGCTCCGGGTTCGAGGGCACCGGGGAGCTGTTTTTT
CASSSGFEGTGELFF
>TRBJ2-5|NA|TRBV6-5|few
TGTGCCAGCAGTTCGGGGGAGAGGAGGCAAGAGACCCAGTACTTC
CASSSGERRQETQYF
>TRBJ2-7|NA|TRBV29-1|NA
TGCAACGCCCCCCACTGGGATGTCTACGAGCAGTACTTC
CNAPHWDVYEQYF
>TRBJ2-5|NA|TRBV15|NA
TGTGCCACCAGCAGAGATTGGGGGGAGACCCAGTACTTC
CATSRDWGETQYF
>TRBJ1-4|NA|TRBV25-1|NA
TGTGCCAGCACCCCCCGGGGGCTAGATCATGAAAAACTGTTTTTT
CASTPRGLDHEKLFF
>TRBJ1-6|TRBD1|TRBV6-1|NA
TGTGCCAGCAGTAAACCGGGACAGACCTATTCACCCCTCCACTTT
CASSKPGQTYSPLHF
>TRBJ1-2|TRBD1|TRBV19|NA
TGTGCCAGTAGTGTTTTTGGGACAGCGACCTATGGCTACACCTTC
CASSVFGTATYGYTF
>TRBJ2-7|TRBD2|TRBV6-1|many
TGTGCCAGCAGCTGGCTAGCGGGAGAACCCGAGCAGTACTTC
CASSWLAGEPEQYF
>TRBJ1-2|NA|TRBV12-3/TRBV12-4|many
TGTGCCAGCAGTTTCACGGGGGCCGCTAACTATGGCTACACCTTC
CASSFTGAANYGYTF
>TRBJ1-1|NA|TRBV20-1|many
TGCAGTGCTAGACGGGGGAACACTGAAGCTTTCTTT
CSARRGNTEAFF
>TRBJ1-5|NA|TRBV6-5|NA
TGTGCCAGCAGTTACCTTGGAATGTCAAATCAGCCCCAGCATTTT
CASSYLGMSNQPQHF
>TRBJ1-2|NA|TRBV2|many
TGTGCCAGCAGTGAACTTATATCGGTTGAGCCGAACTATGGCTACACCTTC
CASSELISVEPNYGYTF
>TRBJ1-2|NA|TRBV27|NA
TGTGCCAGCAGTTTATCGGCAGGAGAGTGGCCCCAATATGGCTACACCTTC
CASSLSAGEWPQYGYTF
>TRBJ2-7|NA|TRBV11-1|NA
TGTGCCAGCAGCTTAGCGCGAGACTGGTCGGGCGAGCAGTACTTC
CASSLARDWSGEQYF
>TRBJ2-1|TRBD2|TRBV11-2|few
TGTGCCAGCAGCCCAGGGACTAGCGGGGGCAATGAGCAGTTCTTC
CASSPGTSGGNEQFF
>TRBJ2-7|NA|TRBV25-1|many
TGTGCCAGCAGTGAAGGAGCGATCCGGGCGGGGCTAGCCGAGCAGTACTTC
CASSEGAIRAGLAEQYF
>TRBJ2-7|TRBD1|TRBV7-9|few
TGTGCCAGCAGCTTGGACAGGTGGTACGAGCAGTACTTC
CASSLDRWYEQYF
>TRBJ1-6|NA|TRBV2|many
TGTGCCAGCAGGGTCTCGTATAATTCACCCCTCCACTTT
CASRVSYNSPLHF
>TRBJ2-7|NA|TRBV28|many
TGTGCCAGCAGTTCGCCCCGAATGGACGAACCCTACGAGCAGTACTTC
CASSSPRMDEPYEQYF
>TRBJ1-6|NA|TRBV27|NA
TGTGCCAGCAGTATGAAGGGGTTTTACAATTCACCCCTCCACTTT
CASSMKGFYNSPLHF
>TRBJ1-4|NA|TRBV7-9|once
TGTGCCAGCAGCCCGACAAATACTAATGAAAAACTGTTTTTT
CASSPTNTNEKLFF
>TRBJ2-7|TRBD2|TRBV20-1|NA
TGCAGTGCTAGAGATGGTCAGCGGGATAAGAACGAGCAGTACTTC
CSARDGQRDKNEQYF
>TRBJ2-7|TRBD1|TRBV20-1|NA
TGCAGTGCTACCAGGACAGGGGTCTACGAGCAGTACTTC
CSATRTGVYEQYF
>TRBJ1-5|NA|TRBV20-1|many
TGCAGTGCTAGAGATTCAGGGGATCAGCCCCAGCATTTT
CSARDSGDQPQHF
>TRBJ1-2|NA|TRBV30|few
TGTGCCTGGAGTGTACACGGGGGCAGTGGCTACACCTTC
CAWSVHGGSGYTF
>TRBJ2-7|TRBD1|TRBV28|NA
TGTGCCAGCAGCCCCCTAGGGGGCCAATCCTACGAGCAGTACTTC
CASSPLGGQSYEQYF
>TRBJ2-5|NA|TRBV5-1|few
TGCGCCAGCAGCTGGGGCTCGGCGGAGGAGACCCAGTACTTC
CASSWGSAEETQYF
>TRBJ1-1|NA|TRBV7-2|NA
TGTGCCAGCAGCTTAAGGAGGGAGAATTCAGCTTTCTTT
CASSLRRENSAFF
>TRBJ2-7|NA|TRBV28|many
TGTGCCAGCAGTTTTTACCTTTACGGCGAGCAGTACTTC
CASSFYLYGEQYF
>TRBJ2-2|NA|TRBV29-1|NA
TGCAGCGCCACCGGGTCGAACACCGGGGAGCTGTTTTTT
CSATGSNTGELFF
>TRBJ2-7|TRBD1|TRBV5-1|many
TGCGCCAGCAGCTCCCCGGACAGGTTCGAGCAGTACTTC
CASSSPDRFEQYF
>TRBJ2-7|TRBD2|TRBV20-1|many
TGCAGTGCTAGACCGGGGGCTAGCGGGGACTACGAGCAGTACTTC
CSARPGASGDYEQYF
>TRBJ1-2|NA|TRBV2|NA
TGTGCCAGCGGACCCGAGGGGACACGGCTGAGCTATGGCTACACCTTC
CASGPEGTRLSYGYTF
>TRBJ2-7|NA|TRBV4-1|NA
TGCGCCAGCAGCCAAGATTCGGATAGCTTATGGTCCTACGAGCAGTACTTC
CASSQDSDSLWSYEQYF
>TRBJ2-7|TRBD2|TRBV28|many
TGTGCCAGCAGTGGACTAGCCCCACTTCACTACGAGCAGTACTTC
CASSGLAPLHYEQYF
>TRBJ2-3|NA|TRBV7-8|few
TGTGCCAGCAGCCCTCAGGGGCCCGGCACAGATACGCAGTATTTT
CASSPQGPGTDTQYF
>TRBJ2-7|TRBD1|TRBV18|NA
TGTGCCAGCTCAACAGGGGACACGATCTCCTACGAGCAGTACTTC
CASSTGDTISYEQYF
>TRBJ2-4|NA|TRBV7-3|few
TGTGCCAGCAGCTTGACGAAAGCCAAAAACATTCAGTACTTC
CASSLTKAKNIQYF